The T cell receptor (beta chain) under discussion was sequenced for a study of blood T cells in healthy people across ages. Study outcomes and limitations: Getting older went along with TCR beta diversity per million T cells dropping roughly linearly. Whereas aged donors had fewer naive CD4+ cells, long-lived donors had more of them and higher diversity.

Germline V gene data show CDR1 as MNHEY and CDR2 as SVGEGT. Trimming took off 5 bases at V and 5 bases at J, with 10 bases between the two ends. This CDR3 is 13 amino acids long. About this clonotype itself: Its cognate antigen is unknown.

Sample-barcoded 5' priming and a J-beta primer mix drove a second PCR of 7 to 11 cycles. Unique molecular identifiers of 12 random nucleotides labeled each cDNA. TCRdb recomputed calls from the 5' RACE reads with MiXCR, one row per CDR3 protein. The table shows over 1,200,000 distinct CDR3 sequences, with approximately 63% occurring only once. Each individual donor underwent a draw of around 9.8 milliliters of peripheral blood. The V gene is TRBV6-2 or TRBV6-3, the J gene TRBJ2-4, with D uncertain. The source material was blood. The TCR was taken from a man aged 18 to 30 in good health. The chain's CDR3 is CASSDDRENIQYF. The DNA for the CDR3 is TGTGCCAGCAGTGATGATCGAGAAAACATTCAGTACTTC.